The 31 T cell receptor beta chains below all came from one sample that was sequenced in a study of cytomegalovirus exposure and HLA in healthy donors. PCR amplification relied on 60 Vbeta primers (plus 13 Jbeta primers). This table comes from immunoSEQ multiplex PCR, and its TCRdb copy is limited to in-frame clones, with some not included. Counted here are about 210,000 clones, more than 75% occurring once; the ten biggest clones make up approximately 0.24%. Sequences were obtained from PBMCs. The receptors stem from a girl aged 2 to 9 in good health and CMV-seronegative.

The rearrangement joins TRBV6-5 to TRBJ2-3, with TRBD1 as a possible D gene (6 bases). Germline V gene sequence: CDR1 MNHEY, CDR2 SVGAGI. The CDR3 is 14 amino acids. With 7 bases removed from V and 4 bases from J, the gap between germline ends came to 15 bases. The CDR3 here is CASNQQGFPDTQYF. In DNA, the CDR3 is TGTGCCAGCAATCAACAGGGTTTCCCAGATACGCAGTATTTT.

This clone was found once. The chain uses TRBV11-2 and TRBJ1-2; D gene unclear. Germline-derived CDR1 and CDR2 are SGHAT and FQNNGV. Trimming pared 3 bases from V and 6 bases from J, leaving 17 bases between. The CDR3 has 15 amino acids. The CDR3 region has the DNA TGTGCCAGCAGCTTTACGAGGTCCTCTACGGATGGCTACACCTTC. It translates to CASSFTRSSTDGYTF.

The chain links TRBV2 to TRBJ2-7, with 12 nucleotides matching TRBD2. The germline V gene encodes CDR1 SNHLY and CDR2 FYNNEI. The V and J ends lost 8 bases and 1 base, in that order; junction bases with no gene match: 15. The CDR3 extends over 18 amino acids. This chain's CDR3 is CASLGTSGYSRGSYEQYF. The DNA for the CDR3 is TGTGCCAGCCTAGGGACTAGCGGGTACTCCCGGGGATCCTACGAGCAGTACTTC.

The chain has TRBV30 and TRBJ1-2, with D possibly matching TRBD1 (5 bases). The V end was cut by 4 bases, the J end by 8 bases, with 14 bases between. CDR1 and CDR2 from the germline V gene are GTSNPN and SVGIG (reference sequence). The CDR3 consists of 12 residues. CDR3 DNA sequence: TGTGCCTGGACTCGGAGGGGTTTCGGCTACACCTTC. Translation gives CAWTRRGFGYTF.

The rearrangement uses TRBV6-5 and TRBJ1-5, with D unclear. CDR1 is MNHEY, CDR2 SVGAGI, per germline. V was pared by 6 bases and J by 2 bases, with 11 bases between. The CDR3 totals 14 residues. The CDR3, as DNA: TGTGCCAGCAGCCCTACAGATGGCAATCAGCCCCAGCATTTT. This gives the protein CASSPTDGNQPQHF.

Written as DNA, the CDR3 is TGCAGCGGGGGACTAGCGGGAGGCAACATTCAGTACTTC. Translated, it gives CSGGLAGGNIQYF. The chain recombines TRBV29-1 with TRBJ2-4; TRBD2 matches 15 bases. V shed 7 bases, J shed 7 bases, and the junction held 2 bases outside the gene matches. This CDR3 region has 13 residues. CDR1 and CDR2 from the germline V gene are SQVTM and ANQGSEA.

This chain connects TRBV2 to TRBJ2-7; 7 bases agree with TRBD1. V lost 4 bases to trimming and J lost 4 bases; unmatched junction nucleotides: 7. The CDR3 is 14 amino acids. Per the germline V gene, CDR1 is SNHLY and CDR2 is FYNNEI. For the CDR3, the DNA is TGTGCCAGCAGTGTGACAGGGTATCCTTACGAGCAGTACTTC. Its protein product is CASSVTGYPYEQYF.

The rearrangement links TRBV9 to TRBJ2-1, with 7 bases that match TRBD1. CDR3 length: 15 residues. Germline V lookup: CDR1 SGDLS, CDR2 YYNGEE. Unmatched junction bases numbered 2, after V lost 2 bases and J lost 0 bases. CDR3: CASSVTGSSYNEQFF. The CDR3, as DNA: TGTGCCAGCAGCGTGACAGGGAGCTCCTACAATGAGCAGTTCTTC.

The rearrangement links TRBV7-8 to TRBJ1-2, with D perhaps TRBD1 (6 bases). Germline values: CDR1 SGHVS, CDR2 FQNEAQ. V was cut by 2 bases and J by 8 bases, with 12 bases left in between. This CDR3 is built from 13 residues. The DNA for the CDR3 is TGTGCCAGCAGCTTATACAGGGAAGGGGGCTACACCTTC. As protein: CASSLYREGGYTF.

As regards this clone: Other DNA sequences in the sample encode the same CDR3. The chain joins TRBV6-6 to TRBJ1-1; D possibly corresponds to TRBD1 (6 bases). V gave up 4 bases and J gave up 8 bases, with 17 bases separating them. The CDR3 is 14 amino acids. Germline loops: CDR1 MNHNY, CDR2 SVGAGI (reference sequence). CDR3 amino acids: CASSWAGDGTEAFF. In DNA, the CDR3 is TGTGCCAGCAGTTGGGCAGGGGATGGTACCGAAGCTTTCTTT.

This chain joins TRBV11-3 and TRBJ2-7; D may be TRBD1 (5 bases). CDR3 length: 15 residues. Deletions cut 4 bases from V and 5 bases from J, with 18 bases between. CDR1 and CDR2 (germline): SGHNT, YENEEA. The CDR3 reads CASSSRTGQGNEQYF. The CDR3 bases are TGTGCCAGCAGCTCACGGACCGGGCAGGGAAACGAGCAGTACTTC.

This clone has a single count. The chain uses TRBV19 and TRBJ2-7, with D perhaps TRBD2 (7 bases). Trimming pared 3 bases from V and 2 bases from J, leaving 11 bases between. The CDR3 consists of 14 residues. Germline V gene lookup returns CDR1 LNHDA and CDR2 SQIVND (reference sequence). CDR3 coding DNA: TGTGCCAGTAGTATGGGGGGGCCGACCTACGAGCAGTACTTC. It encodes CASSMGGPTYEQYF.

The V call is TRBV13, the J call TRBJ1-2, with 7 bases identical to TRBD1. This CDR3 has 15 residues. The trim removed 3 bases at V and 6 bases at J, leaving 10 bases unmatched. CDR1 and CDR2 from the germline V gene are PRHDT and FYEKMQ (reference sequence). Here the CDR3 DNA reads TGTGCCAGCAGCTTCAGGGGGGCTCCAGGGAATGGCTACACCTTC. Its protein is CASSFRGAPGNGYTF.

The chain links TRBV4-1 to TRBJ1-1; D gene unclear. The V gene's germline CDR1 is MGHRA and CDR2 YSYEKL. Trimming took 2 bases from V and 3 from J, leaving 10 bases between them. CDR3 length equals 14 residues. The CDR3 sequence is CASSQTGLHTEAFF. The CDR3 DNA follows: TGCGCCAGCAGCCAAACTGGACTGCACACTGAAGCTTTCTTT.

The V call is TRBV14, the J call TRBJ1-3; D perhaps matches TRBD1 (5 bases). Germline-derived CDR1 and CDR2 are SGHDN and FVKESK. Trimming shortened V by 6 bases and J by 0 bases, and 15 bases separated the two germline ends. The CDR3 runs 16 residues. CDR3 nucleotides: TGTGCCAGCAGTTCTCCGGGACTTTACTCTGGAAACACCATATATTTT. This sequence encodes CASSSPGLYSGNTIYF. Together with reference TRBV14 and TRBJ1-3, the CDR3 gives the full variable domain: EAGVTQFPSHSVIEKGQTVTLRCDPISGHDNLYWYRRVMGKEIKFLLHFVKESKQDESGMPNNRFLAERTGGTYSTLKVQPAELEDSGVYFCASSSPGLYSGNTIYFGEGSWLTVV.

The CDR3 is CASSLQGDQPQHF. CDR3 sequence (DNA): TGCGCCAGCAGCCTACAGGGGGATCAGCCCCAGCATTTT. The chain links TRBV4-1 to TRBJ1-5; TRBD1 matches 8 bases. Germline V CDR1 and CDR2: MGHRA, YSYEKL. The V and J ends lost 4 bases and 5 bases, in that order; junction bases with no gene match: 1. The CDR3 consists of 13 residues.

This chain connects TRBV5-1 to TRBJ1-2; 10 bases map to TRBD1. V was pared by 0 bases and J by 3 bases, with 8 bases of the junction left unmatched. The CDR3 covers 17 residues. Germline assignment: CDR1 SGHRS and CDR2 YFSETQ. The CDR3 loop reads CASSLDGTGVSDYGYTF. The DNA of the CDR3 is TGCGCCAGCAGCTTGGATGGGACAGGGGTTTCGGACTATGGCTACACCTTC.

V usage is TRBV29-1 and J usage is TRBJ1-4, with TRBD1 matching 10 bases. The CDR3 sequence is 17 residues long. V was pared by 6 bases and J by 2 bases, with 12 bases of the junction left unmatched. The germline V gene encodes CDR1 SQVTM and CDR2 ANQGSEA. CDR3 residues: CSVGGQGRSGTNEKLFF. The CDR3 region has the DNA TGCAGCGTAGGGGGACAGGGGAGAAGTGGGACTAATGAAAAACTGTTTTTT.

The CDR3 DNA reads TGTGCCACCAGCAGAGCGGGGTCCGAGCAGTACTTC. Translating it yields CATSRAGSEQYF. The chain has TRBV15 and TRBJ2-7, with D tentatively TRBD2 (5 bases). CDR3 length: 12 residues. Trimming took 1 base from V and 6 from J, leaving 7 bases between them. CDR1 and CDR2 from the germline V gene are LNHNV and YYDKDF (reference sequence).

This chain joins TRBV7-9 and TRBJ2-5, with 10 bases matching TRBD1. Near its end, the DNA agrees better with TRBJ2-7, so the J call may be wrong. The CDR3 totals 14 residues. Germline V lookup: CDR1 SEHNR, CDR2 FQNEAQ (reference sequence). CDR3 loop: CASSLPGQGNEQYF. CDR3 DNA sequence: TGTGCCAGCAGTCTACCGGGACAGGGGAACGAGCAGTACTTC.

The CDR3: CASSFSGSGGYYNEQFF. CDR3 coding DNA: TGCGCCAGCAGCTTCAGTGGTAGCGGGGGCTACTACAATGAGCAGTTCTTC. This chain joins TRBV5-1 and TRBJ2-1, with 9 positions matching TRBD2. Trimming at V came to 2 bases and at J to 3 bases, leaving 9 bases not matched to a gene. The CDR3 is 17 residues long. In germline, CDR1 is SGHRS, CDR2 YFSETQ.

DNA of the CDR3: TGCGCCAGCAGCCAAGTCAGGGGTGAGACCCAGTACTTC. It translates to CASSQVRGETQYF. V is TRBV4-1 and J is TRBJ2-5; a possible D gene is TRBD1 (6 bases). Germline V gene lookup returns CDR1 MGHRA and CDR2 YSYEKL. The CDR3 has 13 residues. The germline V and J ends were trimmed by 1 base and 5 bases, with 8 bases remaining between them.

The chain uses TRBV30 and TRBJ1-2; D ambiguous. The V end lost 0 bases, the J end lost 2 bases, and 16 bases lay between the germline ends. The CDR3 has 16 amino acids. Germline loops: CDR1 GTSNPN, CDR2 SVGIG (reference sequence). CDR3 sequence (DNA): TGTGCCTGGAGTGTTCCGTGGAGGCCCCTAAACTATGGCTACACCTTC. Translated, it gives CAWSVPWRPLNYGYTF.

The V and J genes are TRBV6-5 and TRBJ1-4; 8 positions agree with TRBD1. Germline V lookup: CDR1 MNHEY, CDR2 SVGAGI. This CDR3 comprises 16 residues. The trim removed 0 bases at V and 5 bases at J, leaving 5 bases unmatched. CDR3 nucleotides: TGTGCCAGCAGTTACTCGGGACAGGTCCCAAATGAAAAACTGTTTTTT. As protein: CASSYSGQVPNEKLFF.

This clone was detected once. This sequence joins TRBV2 and TRBJ1-2; D may be TRBD1 (6 bases). The germline CDR1 and CDR2 sequences are SNHLY and FYNNEI. V was pared by 11 bases and J by 7 bases, with 20 bases between. CDR3 length equals 13 residues. CDR3 amino acids: CASLVGGDIGYTF. DNA for the CDR3: TGTGCCTCGCTGGTAGGGGGGGACATTGGCTACACCTTC.

CDR3 sequence: CAWSVYDEQYF. The CDR3 bases are TGTGCCTGGAGTGTTTATGACGAGCAGTACTTC. The genes are TRBV30 and TRBJ2-7, with unresolved D. The ends were cut back, 0 bases at V and 5 bases at J, with 5 bases in the middle. In germline, CDR1 is GTSNPN, CDR2 SVGIG (reference sequence). The CDR3 is 11 amino acids.

This clone was counted a few times. V usage is TRBV5-1 and J usage is TRBJ2-2; 8 bases align to TRBD1. V dropped 4 bases and J dropped 4; count of bases not matched to a gene: 9. CDR1 and CDR2 (germline): SGHRS, YFSETQ. CDR3 length: 16 amino acids. CDR3 DNA: TGCGCCAGCAGCGAATCCGGGACAGGATCCACCGGGGAGCTGTTTTTT. It specifies CASSESGTGSTGELFF.

In nucleotides, the CDR3 is TGTGCCAGCAGCGTAGCCCTTACTAGCGGTCTCTACAATGAGCAGTTCTTC. Residues: CASSVALTSGLYNEQFF. The chain recombines TRBV9 with TRBJ2-1; 8 nucleotides line up with TRBD2. V dropped 0 bases and J dropped 3; count of bases not matched to a gene: 8. The CDR3 is 17 residues long. Germline CDR1 is SGDLS and CDR2 is YYNGEE. Filled out from reference TRBV9 and TRBJ2-1, the complete variable domain reads DSGVTQTPKHLITATGQRVTLRCSPRSGDLSVYWYQQSLDQGLQFLIQYYNGEERAKGNILERFSAQQFPDLHSELNLSSLELGDSALYFCASSVALTSGLYNEQFFGPGTRLTVL.

This clone showed up just once. The rearrangement links TRBV27 to TRBJ1-2; 8 bases fit TRBD1. Germline CDR1 MNHEY, CDR2 SMNVEV (reference sequence). The length of the CDR3 is 16 residues. Trimming removed 0 bases from V and 6 bases from J; junction bases left unmatched: 9. DNA for the CDR3: TGTGCCAGCAGTTTATCCCCGACAGGGGCGCGGGATGGCTACACCTTC. This gives the protein CASSLSPTGARDGYTF.

The rearrangement joins TRBV5-1 to TRBJ2-7, with D maybe TRBD2 (5 bases). Germline V lookup: CDR1 SGHRS, CDR2 YFSETQ. The CDR3 sequence is 15 residues long. V was clipped by 4 bases and J by 0 bases, with 14 bases between them. The CDR3 spells CASSPGGPSSYEQYF. The CDR3 region has the DNA TGCGCCAGCAGCCCCGGCGGGCCGAGCTCCTACGAGCAGTACTTC.

This rearrangement joins TRBV30 to TRBJ2-7; 7 bases map to TRBD2. This CDR3 has 14 amino acids. V shed 3 bases and J 3 bases; nucleotides not matched to a gene: 8. Germline CDR1 is GTSNPN and CDR2 is SVGIG (reference sequence). CDR3 DNA: TGTGCCTGGAGGGGTCTAGCGGCCTTCTACGAGCAGTACTTC. Translation: CAWRGLAAFYEQYF.